This T cell receptor (beta chain) emerged from a study of shared clonotypes between healthy human individuals. This CDR3 is 17 amino acids long. Germline assignment: CDR1 SGHRS and CDR2 YFSETQ. V lost 1 base, J lost 3 bases, and 8 bases stayed unmatched. Produced via immunoSEQ multiplex PCR; TCRdb's table is partial and in-frame only. The data contain hundreds of thousands of clones, 90% to 96% of them singletons. What was sequenced was naive CD4+ T cells sorted from blood. Specified subset: CD45RA+ positively selected. The chain carries TRBV5-1 and TRBJ2-1; 9 bases match TRBD2. The TCR was taken from a woman aged 25 to 45 in good health. Here the CDR3 reads CASSLTGGREGYNEQFF. Written as DNA, the CDR3 is TGCGCCAGCAGCTTGACCGGCGGGCGGGAGGGCTACAATGAGCAGTTCTTC.